Below, one TCR beta chain is given with its context. This entry belongs to a study of blood T cell repertoires in COVID-19. The V gene's germline CDR1 is LNHNV and CDR2 YYDKDF (reference sequence). V was trimmed by 3 bases and J by 2 bases, leaving 18 bases between them. CDR3 length: 17 amino acids. The protocol was immunoSEQ multiplex PCR, while the TCRdb copy is restricted to in-frame clones and leaves out a portion. Of some 490,000 clones in the sample, about 85% were seen once. The V call is TRBV15, the J call TRBJ2-3, with D possibly TRBD1 on 6 matching bases. The origin of this receptor is a woman aged 55 to 70 who had recovered from COVID-19. The specimen sequenced was PBMCs or T cells enriched from blood (not recorded which). This CDR3 is CATSRDMWGPHTDTQYF. DNA for the CDR3: TGTGCCACCAGCAGGGACATGTGGGGGCCCCACACAGATACGCAGTATTTT.